This TCR beta chain was sequenced in a study of T cells in Graves' hyperthyroidism and ophthalmopathy. V trimming: 6 bases; J trimming: 5 bases; junction bases outside the gene matches: 5. The CDR3 is 14 amino acids. Germline V gene lookup returns CDR1 LNHDA and CDR2 SQIVND (reference sequence). There were TCR beta CDR3 regions amplified from RNA transcripts. RT-PCR in the first round (using the HTBI primer set) targeted the TCR CDR3. Each CDR3 protein is one row after TCRdb ran MiXCR on the multiplex PCR reads. The repertoire holds approximately 520,000 distinct CDR3 sequences, with less than 25% as singletons. At least ten counts were recorded for this clonotype.

Sequenced input: blood. This clonotype was sampled from a woman aged 25-40 years with Graves' ophthalmopathy. The chain links TRBV19 to TRBJ2-5, with 11 bases lining up with TRBD1. Here the CDR3 DNA reads TGTGCCAGTAGGGACAGGGGGCGCGGGGAGACCCAGTACTTC. Amino acid sequence: CASRDRGRGETQYF.